This T cell receptor (beta chain) was sequenced for a study of shared clonotypes between healthy human individuals. Study as a whole: The study used three CD4 naive, three CD4 memory, two CD8 naive and one CD8 memory plate per donor.

Cells designated naive CD8 were CD45RO-negative and were positively selected for CCR7, with terminally differentiated effector memory CD45RA+ cells excluded. Comment on this clone: Antigen unknown.

The data were produced by immunoSEQ multiplex PCR, yet TCRdb's version contains in-frame clones alone and is incomplete. The sample lists under 850,000 clones; nearly 95% were seen once. Overall study results and limits: Clonotype sharing among donors was expected to depend on sequencing depth. The sampled material consisted only of blood, and tissue repertoires are likely to differ. Sorted-subset sequencing was shown by rarefaction to be incomplete despite large depth.

The sample comprised naive CD8+ T cells sorted from blood. The origin of this receptor is a man aged 25 to 40 in good health.

The CDR3 DNA is TGTGCCAGCAGCTTAACGCGTGTACAATCCTACAATGAGCAGTTCTTC. It translates to CASSLTRVQSYNEQFF. The gene calls are TRBV7-2 and TRBJ2-1; no clear D gene. The CDR3 extends over 16 amino acids. The germline gives CDR1 SGHTA, CDR2 FQGNSA. V was cut by 2 bases and J by 1 base, with 12 bases left in between.